This TCR beta chain emerged from a study of a mutant IDH1 vaccine in newly diagnosed glioma. On the study more broadly: Vaccination was launched 4-6 weeks after radiotherapy alone, or with temozolomide cycles.

This clone was observed a handful of times. No antigen is known for it. Germline loops: CDR1 SNHLY, CDR2 FYNNEI. The CDR3 is 15 residues long. With 3 bases removed from V and 0 bases from J, the gap between germline ends came to 12 bases. Notes on the study in general: Top-clonotype changes in peripheral T cells seemed unrelated to pseudoprogression.

Time point in this sample: week 23, last vaccination. The study gave 300 ug of mutant IDH1 20-mer peptide per vaccine dose, with topical imiquimod. Profiling relied on immunoSEQ multiplex PCR, and the TCRdb table lists in-frame clones only, not all of them. Of roughly 10,000 clones in the sample, about nine tenths were seen once. The TCR sequence derives from a woman in her forties with glioma. Some clones in this sample may be carry-over from other donors' samples. This specimen was PBMCs, taken from a glioma patient whose treatment included an IDH1 peptide vaccine. The chain couples TRBV2 to TRBJ2-7, with D tentatively TRBD1 (6 bases). In DNA, the CDR3 is TGTGCCAGCAGTGATCTCCGGGACATCTCCTACGAGCAGTACTTC. Its protein product is CASSDLRDISYEQYF.